Each of the 19 T cell receptor beta chains below was sequenced from the same sample in a study of blood T cells in healthy people across ages. Next came a second PCR, run for roughly 6 to 11 cycles, which used a sample-barcoded 5' primer along with a J-beta primer mix. One entry per CDR3 protein results from TCRdb running MiXCR on the 5' RACE reads. The table has some 790,000 distinct CDR3 sequences, under 35% seen once; the top ten hold 17%. The material sequenced was blood. The receptors were sampled from a woman older than 75 in good health.

Many counts were recorded for this clonotype. The V and J genes are TRBV12-5 and TRBJ2-3; D not resolved. The CDR3 runs to 13 residues. Germline V gives CDR1 LGHNT, CDR2 FRNRAP. The germline V and J ends were trimmed by 2 bases and 6 bases, with 9 bases remaining between them. This chain's CDR3 is CASGLLLGDTQYF. The CDR3 DNA reads as TGTGCTAGTGGTTTGCTCCTCGGGGATACGCAGTATTTT.

The genes are TRBV30 and TRBJ2-1; tentative D call: TRBD1 (6 bases). The CDR3 is 14 residues long. Germline V gene data show CDR1 as GTSNPN and CDR2 as SVGIG (reference sequence). The V and J ends lost 3 bases and 1 base respectively, with 10 bases between them. CDR3: CAWRVTGSYNEQFF. The CDR3, as DNA: TGTGCCTGGAGGGTAACAGGGTCCTACAATGAGCAGTTCTTC.

The chain joins TRBV19 to TRBJ1-6, with unresolved D. The CDR3 sequence is 15 residues long. Trimming removed 5 bases at V and 1 base at J, with 9 bases between. CDR1 and CDR2 (germline): LNHDA, SQIVND (reference sequence). For the CDR3, the DNA is TGTGCCAGTAGTGGGTCAGGTTCCTATAATTCACCCCTCCACTTT. Translating gives CASSGSGSYNSPLHF. Drawing the rest from reference TRBV19 and TRBJ1-6, the complete variable domain is DGGITQSPKYLFRKEGQNVTLSCEQNLNHDAMYWYRQDPGQGLRLIYYSQIVNDFQKGDIAEGYSVSREKKESFPLTVTSAQKNPTAFYLCASSGSGSYNSPLHFGNGTRLTVT.

The rearrangement uses TRBV20-1 and TRBJ1-1, with no clear D. The V gene's germline CDR1 is DFQATT and CDR2 SNEGSKA (reference sequence). The CDR3 runs 13 residues. Trimming took off 0 bases at V and 4 bases at J, with 9 bases between the two ends. CDR3: CSARDLSGTEAFF. In nucleotides, the CDR3 is TGCAGTGCTAGAGATCTTTCGGGCACTGAAGCTTTCTTT.

Many counts were recorded for this clonotype. This chain uses TRBV5-1 with TRBJ1-2, with D unclear. The CDR3 is 16 residues long. The germline gives CDR1 SGHRS, CDR2 YFSETQ. V lost 0 bases and J 2 bases, leaving 14 bases between the germline ends. The CDR3 nucleotides are TGCGCCAGCAGCTTGGGGGGAATACAGCGAAACTATGGCTACACCTTC. Translation gives CASSLGGIQRNYGYTF.

The V and J genes are TRBV12-3 or TRBV12-4 and TRBJ1-1; D possibly corresponds to TRBD1 (6 bases). This CDR3 is 14 amino acids long. V lost 5 bases and J 2 bases, leaving 12 bases between the germline ends. In DNA form, the CDR3 reads TGTGCCAGCAGTCAAAGGACAGCAAACACTGAAGCTTTCTTT. Translation: CASSQRTANTEAFF.

This clonotype was picked up a small number of times. A read error is possible here, since a much larger clone lies one base away. The genes are TRBV29-1 and TRBJ2-5, with D perhaps TRBD2 (6 bases). The V and J ends lost 7 bases and 3 bases respectively, with 15 bases between them. CDR1 and CDR2 from the germline V gene are SQVTM and ANQGSEA. CDR3 size: 13 residues. The CDR3 nucleotides read TGCAGCGCTGGGGGGATTACGAAAGAGACCCAGTACTTC. Translated, it gives CSAGGITKETQYF.

Many counts were recorded for this clonotype. The J gene is TRBJ2-3, the V gene TRBV9; no definite D call. V was trimmed by 4 bases and J by 4 bases, leaving 19 bases between them. From germline, CDR1 is SGDLS and CDR2 YYNGEE. This CDR3 has 16 residues. The CDR3 DNA reads as TGTGCCAGCAGCCGCTCGCCCCATTACAGTCCAGATACGCAGTATTTT. The encoded protein is CASSRSPHYSPDTQYF. The full variable domain, with the rest looked up from reference TRBV9 and TRBJ2-3, is DSGVTQTPKHLITATGQRVTLRCSPRSGDLSVYWYQQSLDQGLQFLIQYYNGEERAKGNILERFSAQQFPDLHSELNLSSLELGDSALYFCASSRSPHYSPDTQYFGPGTRLTVL.

The rearrangement links TRBV18 to TRBJ1-1; 8 bases align to TRBD1. Germline CDR1 KGHSH, CDR2 LQKENI. V trimming: 5 bases; J trimming: 3 bases; junction bases outside the gene matches: 11. The CDR3 covers 16 residues. The CDR3 region has the DNA TGTGCCAGCTCAAGAGGACAGGGAGGTATGGACACTGAAGCTTTCTTT. Protein: CASSRGQGGMDTEAFF.

The chain combines TRBV6-2 or TRBV6-3 with TRBJ2-7; unclear D gene. V was pared by 4 bases and J by 6 bases, with 7 bases between. Germline V gene sequence: CDR1 MNHEY, CDR2 SVGEGT. The CDR3 sequence is 11 residues long. CDR3 coding DNA: TGTGCCAGCAGTTCGTTCCTCGAGCAGTACTTC. This translates into CASSSFLEQYF.

The CDR3 nucleotides are TGTGCCAGCAGCCAGGGACTAAGGGCGGAAAAACTGTTTTTT. As protein: CASSQGLRAEKLFF. The V gene is TRBV7-2, the J gene TRBJ1-4, with D maybe TRBD1 (5 bases). In germline, CDR1 is SGHTA, CDR2 FQGNSA. The CDR3 consists of 14 residues. Trimming removed 5 bases at V and 8 bases at J, with 15 bases between.

This clonotype was recorded a few times. V usage is TRBV29-1 and J usage is TRBJ2-2; D unresolved. Trimming removed 1 base from V and 5 bases from J, with 8 bases in between. CDR3 length equals 13 residues. CDR1 is SQVTM, CDR2 ANQGSEA, per germline. The DNA of the CDR3 is TGCAGCGTTGAAGCCCGGCCGACCGGGGAGCTGTTTTTT. This gives the protein CSVEARPTGELFF.

This clonotype was seen at least ten times. The chain recombines TRBV18 with TRBJ2-1; D remains unclear. The length of the CDR3 is 15 residues. Trimming removed 2 bases at V and 0 bases at J, with 8 bases between. Germline V gives CDR1 KGHSH, CDR2 LQKENI. The CDR3 DNA is TGTGCCAGCTCACCAAACCAGGTCTCCTACAATGAGCAGTTCTTC. It specifies CASSPNQVSYNEQFF.

This clonotype was seen ten or more times. This chain joins TRBV27 and TRBJ1-4, with D perhaps matching TRBD1 (6 bases). The CDR3 contains 14 residues. Germline V gene data show CDR1 as MNHEY and CDR2 as SMNVEV (reference sequence). With 10 bases removed from V and 3 bases from J, the gap between germline ends came to 15 bases. The CDR3 loop is CATGRTGPNEKLFF. The CDR3 bases are TGTGCCACGGGTCGTACAGGGCCTAATGAAAAACTGTTTTTT.

This clonotype was counted ten times or more. The V gene is TRBV6-2 or TRBV6-3, the J gene TRBJ2-7; D unresolved. Germline V gene sequence: CDR1 MNHEY, CDR2 SVGEGT. The CDR3 loop spans 16 amino acids. Deletions cut 4 bases from V and 0 bases from J, with 16 bases between. CDR3: CASSSAPGRSSYEQYF. In DNA form, the CDR3 reads TGTGCCAGCAGTTCCGCCCCAGGTAGGAGCTCCTACGAGCAGTACTTC.

Comment on this clonotype: A much larger clone lies one base from this, so it may be a read error. The V and J genes are TRBV3-1 and TRBJ2-1, with 10 nucleotides matching TRBD2. V was clipped by 4 bases and J by 5 bases; unmatched bases: 8. Germline CDR1 reads LGHDT; CDR2 reads YNNKEL (reference sequence). This CDR3 is 16 amino acids long. The CDR3 bases are TGTGCCAGCAGCCGACCGCTACTAGCGGGACACAATGAGCAGTTCTTC. Translating gives CASSRPLLAGHNEQFF.

About this clonotype itself: Since a much larger clone is just one base distant, this may be a read error. V gene TRBV20-1 combines with J gene TRBJ2-1; TRBD2 matches 7 bases. CDR1 and CDR2 (germline): DFQATT, SNEGSKA (reference sequence). This CDR3 region has 15 residues. The CDR3 DNA reads TGCAGTGCTGTGGGCGCCGCGGGGGTTTACAATGAGCGGTTCTTC. Amino acids: CSAVGAAGVYNERFF.

This clonotype was recorded a few times. This chain uses TRBV19 with TRBJ2-2; D gene ambiguous. Germline lookup yields CDR1 LNHDA and CDR2 SQIVND (reference sequence). This CDR3 contains 15 residues. Trimming cost V 1 base and J 1 base, with 7 bases left between them. CDR3 nucleotide sequence: TGTGCCAGTAGTATAGCTACAGTGAACACCGGGGAGCTGTTTTTT. The encoded protein is CASSIATVNTGELFF.

The V gene is TRBV5-1, the J gene TRBJ2-5, with D perhaps TRBD2 (7 bases). The J call may be mistaken, given a closer DNA end match to TRBJ2-7. Germline CDR1 is SGHRS and CDR2 is YFSETQ. The CDR3 consists of 14 residues. CDR3 in DNA: TGCGCCAGCAGCTTGGACGGGGGGCGTACCGAGCAGTACTTC. As protein: CASSLDGGRTEQYF.